This is a list of T cell receptor beta chains from one sample in a study of patients and donors after allogeneic stem cell transplantation. Each CDR3 protein gets one entry after TCRdb re-called the RT-PCR reads with MiXCR. The sample records around 70,000 distinct CDR3 sequences, more than 20% being singletons. The sample consisted of blood, either unsorted or a sorted T cell fraction (not recorded which). Receptors were obtained from a human donor who was either an allogeneic HSCT recipient or a stem cell or donor lymphocyte infusion donor (not recorded which). It is not recorded whose cells these are; they may come from a transplant donor. The CDR3 runs from the conserved cysteine through the conserved F or W. D genes are given only for firm matches. A clone size is listed for some rows: how often the clone was seen (once, few, many), or a class if it is expanded.

clone size	V gene	D gene	J gene	CDR3 DNA	CDR3 protein
-	TRBV2	-	TRBJ2-5	TGTGCCAGTGGTACGGGGACCCAGTACTTC	CASGTGTQYF
-	TRBV12-3/TRBV12-4	-	TRBJ2-3	TGTGCCAGCAGTCCCTGGAGGGGTCTCACAGATACGCAGTATTTT	CASSPWRGLTDTQYF
few	TRBV29-1	TRBD1	TRBJ1-1	TGCAGCGTTGGACAGGGGTATTCGAGAGCTTTCTTT	CSVGQGYSRAFF
-	TRBV7-9	TRBD2	TRBJ2-2	TGTGCCAGCAGCTCGCAACTAGCGGGGGCGAACACCGGGGAGCTGTTTTTT	CASSSQLAGANTGELFF
-	TRBV7-9	TRBD1	TRBJ2-7	TGTGCCAGCAGCTTAGGTCTGAGGACAGGGTTCTACGAGCAGTACTTC	CASSLGLRTGFYEQYF
-	TRBV7-9	-	TRBJ1-2	TGTGCCAGCAGCTTAGAAGGAGTTGGCTACACCTTC	CASSLEGVGYTF
few	TRBV5-1	TRBD1	TRBJ2-7	TGCGCCAGCAGCTTGGATCAGGGGGCCCTCTCCTACGAGCAGTACTTC	CASSLDQGALSYEQYF
-	TRBV3-1	TRBD1	TRBJ1-2	TGTGCCAGCAGCCTCGGGACAGGGATTACCCATGGCTACACCTTC	CASSLGTGITHGYTF
few	TRBV12-3/TRBV12-4	TRBD2	TRBJ2-7	TGTGCCAGCAGTTCAGGGACTAGCGGATTCTACGAGCAGTACTTC	CASSSGTSGFYEQYF
-	TRBV10-3	-	TRBJ1-6	TGTGCCATCAGGGGACTCTTGACCCTTAATTCACCCCTCCACTTT	CAIRGLLTLNSPLHF
-	TRBV4-2	-	TRBJ2-1	TGTGCCAGCAGCCTTGTTGAGGGAAGCAATGAGCAGTTCTTC	CASSLVEGSNEQFF
-	TRBV20-1	-	TRBJ2-2	TGCAGTGCTAGAGATCGGGCACAGAGGGGGACCGGGGAGCTGTTTTTT	CSARDRAQRGTGELFF
few	TRBV7-3	TRBD2	TRBJ2-1	TGTGCCAGCAGCTTAGTAGCGGGGGATTCCTACAATGAGCAGTTCTTC	CASSLVAGDSYNEQFF
few	TRBV29-1	-	TRBJ1-5	TGCAGCGTTGTAGATAGCAATCAGCCCCAGCATTTT	CSVVDSNQPQHF
-	TRBV7-8	-	TRBJ2-3	TGTGCCAGCAGCTTATTCGCGACGTACACGACAGATACGCAGTATTTT	CASSLFATYTTDTQYF
-	TRBV7-3	-	TRBJ2-2	TGTGCCAGCAGTAAGCAGGGTTTTAACACCGGGGAGCTGTTTTTT	CASSKQGFNTGELFF
few	TRBV3-1	-	TRBJ1-2	TGTGCCAGCAGCCAAGGAGGCGTAGGCTATGGCTACACCTTC	CASSQGGVGYGYTF
-	TRBV11-1	TRBD2	TRBJ2-3	TGTGCCAGCAGCCAATACCTCCTAGCGGGGGCAAGCACAGATACGCAGTATTTT	CASSQYLLAGASTDTQYF
-	TRBV20-1	-	TRBJ2-1	TGCAGTGCCCGAGCGGCGGGTTTAAGCTCCTACAATGAGCAGTTCTTC	CSARAAGLSSYNEQFF
few	TRBV27	-	TRBJ2-4	TGTGCCAGCATCTCACTCGGGAAAAACATTCAGTACTTC	CASISLGKNIQYF
many	TRBV20-1	-	TRBJ1-2	TGCAGTGCGGGCAGGGCTGGTGGCTACACCTTC	CSAGRAGGYTF
-	TRBV4-1	-	TRBJ2-3	TGCGCCAGCAGGTGGTCCGTCACAGATACGCAGTATTTT	CASRWSVTDTQYF
few	TRBV5-1	TRBD1	TRBJ2-7	TGCGCCAGCAGCTACCGGGACAGGGGGAACGGCGAGCAGTACTTC	CASSYRDRGNGEQYF
-	TRBV6-5	TRBD1	TRBJ1-5	TGTGCCAGCAGTTACTCGTTCCTAGTGGACAGGGGAGAAGAGAGCAATCAGCCCCAGCATTTT	CASSYSFLVDRGEESNQPQHF
-	TRBV27	-	TRBJ1-1	TGTGCCAGCAGTTTTCGGCAGGAAGCTTTCTTT	CASSFRQEAFF
few	TRBV5-1	-	TRBJ1-1	TGCGCCAGCAGCATGAGAGGACTAATGAACACTGAAGCTTTCTTT	CASSMRGLMNTEAFF
-	TRBV10-3	-	TRBJ2-5	TGTGCCATCAGTGATCCCTATAGAGGACCGTACCAAGAGACCCAGTACTTC	CAISDPYRGPYQETQYF
few	TRBV12-3/TRBV12-4	-	TRBJ1-1	TGTGCCAGCAGTTTGGCGGGGACTCAGACTGAAGCTTTCTTT	CASSLAGTQTEAFF
many	TRBV9	-	TRBJ1-1	TGTGCCAGCAGCCCGGGTCTGAACACTGAAGCTTTCTTT	CASSPGLNTEAFF
few	TRBV29-1	TRBD1	TRBJ1-2	TGCAGCGTTTCGGACAGGGGTGGCTATGGCTACACCTTC	CSVSDRGGYGYTF
-	TRBV10-3	-	TRBJ2-1	TGTGCCATCAGTGGAATAGGGGGAGGGATCAACAATGAGCAGTTCTTC	CAISGIGGGINNEQFF
-	TRBV12-5	TRBD2	TRBJ2-1	TGTGCTAGTGGCCCGGGCCTTAGCGGGAGAAAAAATGAGCAGTTCTTC	CASGPGLSGRKNEQFF
-	TRBV5-1	-	TRBJ1-2	TGCGCCAGCAGCTTGAACTTAAACTATGGCTACACCTTC	CASSLNLNYGYTF
-	TRBV25-1	-	TRBJ2-7	TGTGCCAGCAGTGAATGGGCGGCTGGGTACGAGCAGTACTTC	CASSEWAAGYEQYF
-	TRBV7-6	-	TRBJ2-3	TGTGCCAGCAGCTTAGCCCCATCAGGGTTTCCAGATACGCAGTATTTT	CASSLAPSGFPDTQYF
few	TRBV10-3	TRBD1	TRBJ2-1	TGTGCCATCAGCCGACAGGGAGATGAGCAGTTCTTC	CAISRQGDEQFF
-	TRBV12-3/TRBV12-4	TRBD2	TRBJ2-5	TGTGCCAGCAGTTTATCTCCACTAGCGAGGGTTGGGGAGACCCAGTACTTC	CASSLSPLARVGETQYF
many	TRBV5-1	-	TRBJ1-1	TGCGCCAGCAGCTTAAAAATCCAGGGCACTGAAGCTTTCTTT	CASSLKIQGTEAFF
-	TRBV28	-	TRBJ1-5	TGTGCCAGCAGTTTACTAACGGACCAGCATTTT	CASSLLTDQHF
few	TRBV10-3	-	TRBJ1-2	TGTGCCATCAGTGGTCGGACGGAGGGAGGGAGTGGCTACACCTTC	CAISGRTEGGSGYTF
few	TRBV20-1	-	TRBJ1-2	TGCAGTGCCCTGTTTGGATTCGGCTACACCTTC	CSALFGFGYTF
-	TRBV6-5	-	TRBJ2-7	TGTGCCAGCAGTTACAGCGCTGCGGGCTACGAGCAGTACTTC	CASSYSAAGYEQYF
few	TRBV5-1	-	TRBJ2-3	TGCGCCAGCAGCCCCACAGGGCTTGGCACAGATACGCAGTATTTT	CASSPTGLGTDTQYF
-	TRBV20-1	TRBD1	TRBJ2-7	TGCAGTGCTAGACCAGGGACAGTCAGGGGCTCCTACGAGCAGTACTTC	CSARPGTVRGSYEQYF
-	TRBV12-3/TRBV12-4	-	TRBJ2-7	TGTGCCAGCAGCTATGGCTGGTCCTACGAGCAGTACTTC	CASSYGWSYEQYF
few	TRBV24-1	TRBD2	TRBJ2-5	TGTGCCACCAGTGACGGGACTAGCGGAGAGACCCAGTACTTC	CATSDGTSGETQYF
few	TRBV12-3/TRBV12-4	TRBD1	TRBJ1-2	TGTGCCAGCCGAAACGACAGGGGGCTGGGTGGCTACACCTTC	CASRNDRGLGGYTF
-	TRBV4-1	-	TRBJ2-1	TGCGCCAGCAGCCTCATACTTCGGGGAAACAATGAGCAGTTCTTC	CASSLILRGNNEQFF
-	TRBV29-1	-	TRBJ2-2	TGCAGCGTTGATTCAGGGCCCGGGGAGCTGTTTTTT	CSVDSGPGELFF
-	TRBV7-9	-	TRBJ1-2	TGTGCCAGCAGCTTAGCGGTTGGTGCAACGGGGGGCTACACCTTC	CASSLAVGATGGYTF
few	TRBV7-2	TRBD2	TRBJ2-2	TGTGCCTTCAGGGAAGAGGGGAGGGCCTTTGGGGAGCTGTTTTTT	CAFREEGRAFGELFF
-	TRBV5-5	-	TRBJ2-3	TGTGCCAGCAGCTTGGTCCCAGGGGCAGGGGATACGCAGTATTTT	CASSLVPGAGDTQYF
-	TRBV20-1	-	TRBJ2-3	TGCAGTGCCTTGACTAGTTCGGATACGCAGTATTTT	CSALTSSDTQYF
few	TRBV10-3	-	TRBJ2-7	TGTGCCATCAGTGTCCTGGGATCCTACGAGCAGTACTTC	CAISVLGSYEQYF
-	TRBV6-6	-	TRBJ1-1	TGTGCCAGCAGTTACTCCTTCACAGGGAGCACTGAAGCTTTCTTT	CASSYSFTGSTEAFF
-	TRBV18	-	TRBJ1-1	TGTGCCAGCTCACCCGACAGAGCGAACACTGAAGCTTTCTTT	CASSPDRANTEAFF
few	TRBV29-1	-	TRBJ1-4	TGCAGCGTGGTCATAGGTCTCCAAAATGAAAAACTGTTTTTT	CSVVIGLQNEKLFF